This record covers a single TCR beta chain. Original processing notes: Reference gene primer amplification in the assay estimated nucleated cell counts. Measured with immunoSEQ multiplex PCR; TCRdb has only the in-frame clones, and not every one. V and J calls and clone size are those listed in that table; D and trimming were worked out from the DNA. This sample carries roughly 120,000 clones, roughly 83% of them seen once, and the ten largest clones take approximately 4.2%. The entry originates in a study of blood T cell repertoires in COVID-19. Across the whole study: Samples came from the United States, Italy and Spain, spanning acute and convalescent COVID-19. Sources were T cells, B-cell-depleted T cells, or PBMCs; the material itself was cDNA or gDNA.

Germline values: CDR1 SGHRS, CDR2 YFSETQ. V shed 5 bases and J shed 3 bases, with 11 bases lying between them. The CDR3 length is 13 residues. The specimen was peripheral blood. V is TRBV5-1 and J is TRBJ1-1; D unclear. The origin of this receptor is a woman aged 80 or over with acute or convalescent COVID-19. The DNA of the CDR3 is TGCGCCAGCAGTGAGAGGGTGGACACTGAAGCTTTCTTT. Translating it yields CASSERVDTEAFF.